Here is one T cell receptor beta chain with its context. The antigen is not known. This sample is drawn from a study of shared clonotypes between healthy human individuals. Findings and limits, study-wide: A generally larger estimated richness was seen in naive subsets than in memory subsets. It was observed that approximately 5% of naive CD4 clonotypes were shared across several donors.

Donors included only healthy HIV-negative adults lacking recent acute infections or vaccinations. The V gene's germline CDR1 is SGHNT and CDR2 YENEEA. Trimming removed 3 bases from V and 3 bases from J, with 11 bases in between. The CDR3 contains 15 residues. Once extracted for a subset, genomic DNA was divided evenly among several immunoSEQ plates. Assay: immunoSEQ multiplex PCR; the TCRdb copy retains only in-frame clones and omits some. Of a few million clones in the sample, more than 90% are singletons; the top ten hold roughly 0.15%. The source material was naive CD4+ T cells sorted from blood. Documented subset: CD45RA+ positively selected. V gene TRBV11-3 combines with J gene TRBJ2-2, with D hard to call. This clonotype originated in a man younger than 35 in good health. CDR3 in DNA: TGTGCCAGCAGCTTCTCCCGGGCCGACACCGGGGAGCTGTTTTTT. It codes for CASSFSRADTGELFF.